The rows below give T cell receptor beta chains drawn from one sample of a study of cytomegalovirus exposure and HLA in healthy donors. Only in-frame clones appear in the TCRdb table, and some are missing; sequencing was by immunoSEQ multiplex PCR. The table has hundreds of thousands of clones, around four fifths seen once. Sample: PBMCs. These receptors all stem from a woman aged 60-70 years in good health and CMV-seropositive. Both conserved end residues are part of each CDR3. A D gene is named only where the DNA matches it firmly. Clone size is not always given. Where it is, it says once, few, many or a class for expanded clones.

d_gene,len,abundance,j_gene,v_gene,CDR3aa,CDR3nt
.,16,.,TRBJ2-7,TRBV11-2,CASSLGQGWKAYEQYF,TGTGCCAGCAGCTTAGGTCAGGGATGGAAAGCCTACGAGCAGTACTTC
TRBD2,17,.,TRBJ2-7,TRBV19,CASSSRTSGRGLDEQYF,TGTGCCAGTAGTAGTCGGACTAGCGGGAGAGGTCTGGACGAGCAGTACTTC
.,12,.,TRBJ1-1,TRBV2,CASKRQNTEAFF,TGTGCCAGCAAGCGGCAGAACACTGAAGCTTTCTTT
TRBD2,16,.,TRBJ2-3,TRBV18,CASSPLTSVSTDTQYF,TGTGCCAGCTCACCGCTCACTAGCGTTAGCACAGATACGCAGTATTTT
.,12,few,TRBJ1-1,TRBV12-5,CASGLEYTEAFF,TGTGCTAGTGGGCTAGAGTATACTGAAGCTTTCTTT
.,14,once,TRBJ1-5,TRBV15,CATSGFFGNQPQHF,TGTGCCACCAGCGGATTCTTCGGGAATCAGCCCCAGCATTTT
.,14,once,TRBJ1-4,TRBV27,CASSHRRGNEKLFF,TGTGCCAGCAGTCACAGGAGGGGCAATGAAAAACTGTTTTTT
.,15,.,TRBJ2-5,TRBV5-1,CASSFRGEVRETQYF,TGCGCCAGCAGCTTCAGAGGGGAGGTACGCGAGACCCAGTACTTC
.,11,.,TRBJ2-7,TRBV20-1,CSANPWGHQYF,TGCAGTGCTAACCCCTGGGGCCATCAGTACTTC
.,15,.,TRBJ1-1,TRBV5-6,CASSPGGRGNTEAFF,TGTGCCAGCAGCCCGGGTGGGCGGGGGAACACTGAAGCTTTCTTT
TRBD1,15,.,TRBJ2-7,TRBV19,CASSIARQGAYEQYF,TGTGCCAGTAGTATAGCGCGACAGGGGGCTTACGAGCAGTACTTC
TRBD2,13,.,TRBJ2-3,TRBV2,CASSTSGADTQYF,TGTGCCAGCAGCACTAGCGGGGCAGATACGCAGTATTTT
TRBD1,14,.,TRBJ2-7,TRBV5-1,CASSGGTGHYEQYF,TGCGCCAGCAGCGGCGGGACAGGGCACTACGAGCAGTACTTC
.,13,once,TRBJ2-2,TRBV5-1,CASRPGNTGELFF,TGCGCCAGCAGACCAGGAAACACCGGGGAGCTGTTTTTT
.,16,few,TRBJ2-1,TRBV2,CASSESAWGGGYEQFF,TGTGCCAGCAGTGAATCGGCGTGGGGGGGCGGCTATGAGCAGTTCTTC
.,16,.,TRBJ1-5,TRBV27,CASSRRYRDSNQPQHF,TGTGCCAGCAGTCGCCGATACAGAGATAGCAATCAGCCCCAGCATTTT
TRBD1,14,.,TRBJ1-6,TRBV5-1,CASSLEGGVSPLHF,TGCGCCAGCAGCTTGGAAGGGGGCGTTTCACCCCTCCACTTT
TRBD2,18,.,TRBJ2-2,TRBV4-1,CASSPPGLSGGAAGELFF,TGCGCCAGCAGCCCTCCTGGTTTGAGCGGGGGGGCCGCCGGGGAGCTGTTTTTT
.,15,once,TRBJ1-1,TRBV18,CASSPFDSLNTEAFF,TGTGCCAGCTCACCATTTGACAGCCTGAACACTGAAGCTTTCTTT
.,16,.,TRBJ2-1,TRBV11-3,CASSLLGQSSYNEQFF,TGTGCCAGCAGCTTACTAGGACAGAGCTCCTACAATGAGCAGTTCTTC
.,14,once,TRBJ2-5,TRBV11-1,CASSLWGPQETQYF,TGTGCCAGCAGCTTGTGGGGGCCCCAAGAGACCCAGTACTTC
TRBD1,15,.,TRBJ1-6,TRBV6-4,CASSDQGQGGSPLHF,TGTGCCAGCAGTGACCAAGGACAGGGGGGATCACCCCTCCACTTT
.,15,.,TRBJ2-7,TRBV15,CATSRDYSHPNEQYF,TGTGCCACCAGCAGAGATTACAGCCACCCCAACGAGCAGTACTTC
.,11,.,TRBJ2-7,TRBV30,CAWSTGWAQYF,TGTGCCTGGAGTACGGGATGGGCGCAGTACTTC
TRBD1,14,.,TRBJ2-7,TRBV18,CASSVDRGVYEQYF,TGTGCCAGCTCTGTGGACAGGGGGGTCTACGAGCAGTACTTC
TRBD1,16,.,TRBJ2-2,TRBV18,CASSPLQGRDTGELFF,TGTGCCAGCTCACCTCTACAGGGGCGGGACACCGGGGAGCTGTTTTTT
.,14,.,TRBJ2-3,TRBV19,CASSIAPSTDTQYF,TGTGCCAGTAGTATAGCTCCTAGCACAGATACGCAGTATTTT
TRBD2,16,.,TRBJ2-3,TRBV10-3,CAISGTIAGSTDTQYF,TGTGCCATCAGTGGGACCATAGCGGGATCCACAGATACGCAGTATTTT
.,10,.,TRBJ1-6,TRBV20-1,CSAGGPPLHF,TGCAGTGCTGGCGGGCCACCCCTCCACTTT
.,16,few,TRBJ2-1,TRBV5-1,CASSRRNLALYNEQFF,TGCGCCAGCAGCCGAAGGAATCTAGCGCTTTACAATGAGCAGTTCTTC
.,14,.,TRBJ1-1,TRBV29-1,CSVLPGHTNTEAFF,TGCAGCGTTTTACCGGGACATACAAACACTGAAGCTTTCTTT
TRBD2,16,few,TRBJ2-7,TRBV5-6,CASSWRSGLASYEQYF,TGTGCCAGCAGCTGGAGGAGCGGACTAGCGAGCTACGAGCAGTACTTC
TRBD1,15,.,TRBJ2-3,TRBV28,CASSLWTGGIDTQYF,TGTGCCAGCAGTTTATGGACAGGGGGGATAGATACGCAGTATTTT
TRBD1,13,.,TRBJ1-2,TRBV5-1,CASSPGQGDGYTF,TGCGCCAGCAGCCCGGGACAGGGAGATGGCTACACCTTC
TRBD2,16,.,TRBJ2-1,TRBV5-1,CASSAVLAGGGNEQFF,TGCGCCAGCAGCGCGGTCCTAGCGGGAGGTGGCAATGAGCAGTTCTTC
TRBD2,14,.,TRBJ2-7,TRBV9,CASSVGGGAYEQYF,TGTGCCAGCAGCGTAGGGGGGGGTGCCTACGAGCAGTACTTC
TRBD2,14,.,TRBJ2-7,TRBV28,CASSLRDYSYEQYF,TGTGCCAGCAGCCTCCGGGACTACTCATACGAGCAGTACTTC
.,14,once,TRBJ2-2,TRBV19,CASSISSNTGELFF,TGTGCCAGTAGTATTTCGTCGAACACCGGGGAGCTGTTTTTT
.,14,.,TRBJ1-3,TRBV11-2,CASRLEGGPNTIYF,TGTGCCAGCAGACTCGAGGGGGGGCCCAACACCATATATTTT
TRBD1,15,once,TRBJ1-1,TRBV6-6,CASSWGQGSRTEAFF,TGTGCCAGCAGTTGGGGACAGGGATCCCGAACTGAAGCTTTCTTT
.,17,.,TRBJ1-5,TRBV4-1,CASSQKGGTDINQPQHF,TGCGCCAGCAGCCAAAAGGGCGGGACTGACATCAATCAGCCCCAGCATTTT